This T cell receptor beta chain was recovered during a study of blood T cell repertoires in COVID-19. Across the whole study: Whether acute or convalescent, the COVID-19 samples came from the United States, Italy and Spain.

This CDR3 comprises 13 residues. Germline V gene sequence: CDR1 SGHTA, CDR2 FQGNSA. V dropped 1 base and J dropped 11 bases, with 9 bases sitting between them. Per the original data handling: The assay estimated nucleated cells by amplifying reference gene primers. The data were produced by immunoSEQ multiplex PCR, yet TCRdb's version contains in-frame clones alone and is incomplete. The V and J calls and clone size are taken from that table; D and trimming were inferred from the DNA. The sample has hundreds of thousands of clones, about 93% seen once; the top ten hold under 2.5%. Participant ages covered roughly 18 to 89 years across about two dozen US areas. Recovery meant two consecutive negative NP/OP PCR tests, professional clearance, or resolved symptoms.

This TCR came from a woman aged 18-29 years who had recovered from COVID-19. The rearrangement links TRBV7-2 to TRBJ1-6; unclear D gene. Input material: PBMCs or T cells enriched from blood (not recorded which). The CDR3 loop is CASSLDFPAPLHF. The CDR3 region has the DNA TGTGCCAGCAGCTTAGACTTCCCGGCACCCCTCCACTTT.